A single sample is the source of the 7 T cell receptor beta chains below, sequenced in a study of blood T cell repertoires in COVID-19. Data came from immunoSEQ multiplex PCR; TCRdb stores just in-frame clones and leaves some out. The table shows 150,000 to 200,000 clones, with roughly 89% occurring only once. Specimen: peripheral blood. The source is a human donor in a cohort sampled during active COVID-19.

The chain carries TRBV19 and TRBJ2-6; 8 bases map to TRBD1. Germline trimming cut 4 bases from V and 4 bases from J; bases unmatched to any gene: 18. The CDR3 has 20 residues. The germline gives CDR1 LNHDA, CDR2 SQIVND (reference sequence). The CDR3 DNA follows: TGTGCCAGTAGTACGCCGACCCAGACAGGGGTTCCTAGGGGGGCCAACGTCCTGACTTTC. Translation: CASSTPTQTGVPRGANVLTF.

This chain uses TRBV27 with TRBJ1-1, with D possibly matching TRBD1 (6 bases). The V gene's germline CDR1 is MNHEY and CDR2 SMNVEV (reference sequence). The CDR3 length is 17 residues. V was pared by 8 bases and J by 0 bases, with 22 bases between. CDR3 sequence: CASQRTVALPMNTEAFF. In nucleotides, the CDR3 is TGTGCCAGCCAGAGGACAGTCGCCTTACCAATGAACACTGAAGCTTTCTTT.

The chain is built from TRBV2 and TRBJ1-5, with a possible D match to TRBD1 (6 bases). The germline gives CDR1 SNHLY, CDR2 FYNNEI. V shed 6 bases and J shed 6 bases, with 15 bases lying between them. The CDR3 consists of 14 residues. For the CDR3, the DNA is TGTGCCAGCAGGGGGGCCGGTGGAGTTCAGCCCCAGCATTTT. Its protein product is CASRGAGGVQPQHF.

This clone was recorded once. The chain recombines TRBV13 with TRBJ1-1; TRBD1 matches 8 bases. The CDR3 runs 15 residues. Germline V gene sequence: CDR1 PRHDT, CDR2 FYEKMQ (reference sequence). Trimming removed 11 bases from V and 1 base from J; junction bases left unmatched: 12. This chain's CDR3 is CASPPWGQENTEAFF. Here the CDR3 DNA reads TGTGCCTCACCCCCCTGGGGACAGGAGAACACTGAAGCTTTCTTT.

This chain uses TRBV7-2 with TRBJ2-7; D is unclear. The ends were cut back, 8 bases at V and 4 bases at J, with 12 bases in the middle. This CDR3 region has 12 residues. Germline V CDR1 and CDR2: SGHTA, FQGNSA. The CDR3 bases are TGTGCCAGCGCCCTACCCGGGTACGAGCAGTACTTC. Residues: CASALPGYEQYF.

The chain has TRBV28 and TRBJ2-7; D is unclear. Trimming cost V 5 bases and J 3 bases, with 11 bases left between them. Germline CDR1 and CDR2: MDHEN and SYDVKM. The CDR3 runs to 13 residues. The CDR3 loop reads CASSPPESYEQYF. DNA of the CDR3: TGTGCCAGCAGTCCCCCCGAGAGCTACGAGCAGTACTTC.

This chain joins TRBV12-3 or TRBV12-4 and TRBJ1-1; the D gene is possibly TRBD1 (5 bases). V was shortened by 3 bases and J by 9 bases, with 14 bases between the two germline ends. This CDR3 is built from 13 residues. CDR3 nucleotide sequence: TGTGCCAGCAGTTTCGGCCCAGGGATAAAAGCTTTCTTT. Its protein product is CASSFGPGIKAFF.